The present TCR beta chain was sequenced within a study of blood T cell repertoires in COVID-19. Study overall: Material from acute and convalescent COVID-19 was sourced from the United States, Italy and Spain. Sources were T cells, B-cell-depleted T cells, or PBMCs; the material itself was cDNA or gDNA.

Original processing methods: Amplification from reference gene primers served as the basis for estimated nucleated cell counts. Profiling relied on immunoSEQ multiplex PCR, and the TCRdb table lists in-frame clones only, not all of them. V, J and clone size are taken as reported in that table, and D and trimming were inferred from the DNA itself. The sample contains 100,000 to 130,000 clones, more than 80% of which appear only once. The V gene lost 3 bases and the J gene lost 7 bases, with 22 bases spanning the gap. Germline lookup yields CDR1 SGHNT and CDR2 YENEEA. The CDR3 extends over 17 amino acids.

This clonotype originated in a middle-aged man with active or convalescent COVID-19. Material: peripheral blood. The chain carries TRBV11-3 and TRBJ2-1, with D possibly matching TRBD2 (6 bases). The CDR3 nucleotides read TGTGCCAGCAGCTTGGGTTTAACGGGAGTGGTCGTGAATGAGCAGTTCTTC. It is translated as CASSLGLTGVVVNEQFF. The full variable domain, completed using reference TRBV11-3 and TRBJ2-1, is EAGVVQSPRYKIIEKKQPVAFWCNPISGHNTLYWYLQNLGQGPELLIRYENEEAVDDSQLPKDRFSAERLKGVDSTLKIQPAELGDSAVYLCASSLGLTGVVVNEQFFGPGTRLTVL.